The clone carrying this TCR beta chain occurred many times. Its specificity is unknown. The germline CDR1 and CDR2 sequences are SGHTA and FQGNSA. The CDR3 is 16 amino acids. Trimming cost V 1 base and J 2 bases, with 13 bases left between them. These data are taken from a study of T cell repertoires in cytomegalovirus infection. For the study at large: Well-studied HLA-B-restricted epitopes and recently identified HLA-C-restricted epitopes of CMV were both used in the study. Indications came from public TCR beta signatures; they pointed to CMV infection and to a matching HLA type. Study conclusions and caveats: HLA-C-restricted, CMV-specific TCR beta clonotypes were dominant ex vivo. Using cumulative public TCR beta family frequency, the authors identified those who carried CMV together with the relevant HLA.

From the reads, TCRdb called clonotypes with MiXCR, one entry per CDR3 protein. The data show approximately 500,000 distinct CDR3 sequences, roughly a third seen once. This material consisted of cultured PBMCs, taken from culture after CMV antigen stimulation. The receptor was isolated from a human donor in good health (CMV status not recorded). Some clones in this sample may be carry-over from other donors' samples. The chain has TRBV7-2 and TRBJ2-3; tentative D call: TRBD2 (6 bases). CDR3 in amino acids: CASSLGASETTDTQYF. Here the CDR3 DNA reads TGTGCCAGCAGCTTAGGGGCTAGCGAGACCACAGATACGCAGTATTTT.